This entry lists 19 T cell receptor beta chains sequenced from one sample in a study of shared clonotypes between healthy human individuals. Here immunoSEQ multiplex PCR was the method, and the copy in TCRdb shows in-frame clones only, minus some. In the table there are 500,000 or so clones, roughly 95% of which are singletons. Sample: naive CD4+ T cells sorted from blood. As for subset: CD45RA+ positively selected. All receptors derive from a woman aged 25 to 39 in good health.

The CDR3 loop is CASSLTRRANYGYTF. Here the CDR3 DNA reads TGTGCCAGCAGTCTCACGAGAAGGGCTAACTATGGCTACACCTTC. The rearrangement uses TRBV28 and TRBJ1-2; D is unclear. Trimming removed 5 bases from V and 0 bases from J, with 13 bases in between. This CDR3 has 15 residues. Per germline, CDR1 MDHEN and CDR2 SYDVKM.

V and J are TRBV5-8 and TRBJ2-3, with 11 nucleotides matching TRBD2. In germline, CDR1 is SGHTS, CDR2 YDEGEE. V shed 7 bases, J shed 4 bases, and the junction held 8 bases outside the gene matches. CDR3 length: 15 amino acids. Here the CDR3 DNA reads TGTGCCAGCGTTCAGACTAGCGGGGCCCCAGATACGCAGTATTTT. Translating gives CASVQTSGAPDTQYF.

This chain connects TRBV9 to TRBJ1-5; possibly TRBD1 for D (5 bases). CDR1 SGDLS and CDR2 YYNGEE come from the germline V gene. CDR3 size: 15 residues. V was shortened by 0 bases and J by 1 base, with 8 bases between the two germline ends. For the CDR3, the DNA is TGTGCCAGCAGCGTAGAGGGGAGGAGCAATCAGCCCCAGCATTTT. It encodes CASSVEGRSNQPQHF.

The V gene is TRBV19, the J gene TRBJ1-2; D gene ambiguous. V shed 3 bases and J shed 4 bases, with 12 bases lying between them. The CDR3 totals 14 residues. The V gene's germline CDR1 is LNHDA and CDR2 SQIVND (reference sequence). As DNA, the CDR3 is TGTGCCAGTAGTATTATCCAGGAAGGCTATGGCTACACCTTC. Protein product: CASSIIQEGYGYTF.

V gene TRBV28 combines with J gene TRBJ1-4; D gene uncertain. The CDR3 has 18 amino acids. The germline CDR1 and CDR2 sequences are MDHEN and SYDVKM. The V end lost 1 base, the J end lost 11 bases, and 26 bases lay between the germline ends. CDR3 loop: CASSLFGRSAGGLGKLFF. The CDR3 DNA is TGTGCCAGCAGTTTATTTGGCCGGTCGGCAGGAGGGCTGGGTAAACTGTTTTTT.

The chain carries TRBV27 and TRBJ2-1, with TRBD2 matching over 9 bases. This CDR3 region has 17 residues. V lost 0 bases and J lost 7; bases outside the gene matches: 10. Germline loops: CDR1 MNHEY, CDR2 SMNVEV (reference sequence). The CDR3 DNA is TGTGCCAGCAGTTTATCAAGGGTAGCGGGAGTATCTAATGAGCAGTTCTTC. Protein sequence: CASSLSRVAGVSNEQFF.

This chain joins TRBV18 and TRBJ1-2, with unresolved D. V was trimmed by 1 base and J by 8 bases, leaving 14 bases between them. Germline CDR1 KGHSH, CDR2 LQKENI. This CDR3 contains 14 residues. CDR3 sequence reads: CASSPRADPSGYTF. CDR3 sequence (DNA): TGTGCCAGCTCACCACGGGCGGACCCGAGCGGCTACACCTTC.

The rearrangement uses TRBV29-1 and TRBJ2-7; TRBD2 aligns across 12 bases. The CDR3 runs to 16 residues. With 2 bases clipped from V and 5 bases from J, the junction kept 10 bases outside the gene matches. Germline CDR1 and CDR2: SQVTM and ANQGSEA. The CDR3 region has the DNA TGCAGCGTTGAACGCCGACTAGCGGGAGAACCCCACGAGCAGTACTTC. Translating gives CSVERRLAGEPHEQYF.

This chain links TRBV7-9 with TRBJ2-7; 7 bases line up with TRBD2. The CDR3 covers 14 residues. With 2 bases clipped from V and 6 bases from J, the junction kept 7 bases outside the gene matches. Germline-derived CDR1 and CDR2 are SEHNR and FQNEAQ (reference sequence). The CDR3 here is CASSLSAGVTEQYF. The CDR3 region has the DNA TGTGCCAGCAGCTTATCGGCGGGAGTAACCGAGCAGTACTTC.

This sequence joins TRBV4-1 and TRBJ1-4; unclear D gene. The CDR3 loop spans 12 amino acids. CDR1 and CDR2 from the germline V gene are MGHRA and YSYEKL. V lost 5 bases to trimming and J lost 12 bases, with 13 bases between them. CDR3 DNA sequence: TGCGCCAGCAGCTACATAAGATCGGAACTGTTTTTT. It is translated as CASSYIRSELFF.

In its sample, this clone was seen once. The rearrangement uses TRBV13 and TRBJ2-5; 8 nucleotides agree with TRBD1. J was trimmed by 4 bases and V by 2 bases; bases with no gene match: 3. There are 14 residues in the CDR3. Germline lookup yields CDR1 PRHDT and CDR2 FYEKMQ (reference sequence). CDR3 in amino acids: CASSLQGARETQYF. CDR3 DNA: TGTGCCAGCAGCTTACAGGGGGCGCGAGAGACCCAGTACTTC. The variable domain in full, completed from reference TRBV13 and TRBJ2-5, reads AAGVIQSPRHLIKEKRETATLKCYPIPRHDTVYWYQQGPGQDPQFLISFYEKMQSDKGSIPDRFSAQQFSDYHSELNMSSLELGDSALYFCASSLQGARETQYFGPGTRLLVL.

The chain recombines TRBV5-4 with TRBJ2-2; D may be TRBD1 or TRBD2 (5 bases each). Looked up from germline, CDR1 is SGHNT and CDR2 is YYREEE (reference sequence). V dropped 0 bases and J dropped 4 bases, with 16 bases sitting between them. CDR3 length equals 17 residues. In DNA, the CDR3 is TGTGCCAGCAGCTTGGATGGGGGAGTGGGTGGCACCGGGGAGCTGTTTTTT. It is translated as CASSLDGGVGGTGELFF.

The chain is built from TRBV28 and TRBJ2-7, with 9 bases aligning to TRBD1. This CDR3 has 14 amino acids. Losses at the gene ends were 3 bases for V and 1 base for J; bases not matched to a gene: 1. Germline values: CDR1 MDHEN, CDR2 SYDVKM. The CDR3 DNA is TGTGCCAGCAGTTTCGGGACAGGGTCCTACGAGCAGTACTTC. The encoded protein is CASSFGTGSYEQYF.

The rearrangement joins TRBV7-7 to TRBJ2-7; 7 bases line up with TRBD1. The CDR3 spans 13 residues. V lost 5 bases and J lost 3; bases outside the gene matches: 4. Germline lookup yields CDR1 SSHAT and CDR2 FNYEAQ (reference sequence). CDR3: CASSRDRNYEQYF. In DNA form, the CDR3 reads TGTGCCAGCAGCCGGGACAGAAACTACGAGCAGTACTTC.

CDR3 in amino acids: CASSSYRTQYNEQFF. The DNA for the CDR3 is TGTGCCAGCAGCTCATACCGGACTCAATACAATGAGCAGTTCTTC. The rearrangement links TRBV11-2 to TRBJ2-1; D is perhaps TRBD2 (5 bases). Germline lookup yields CDR1 SGHAT and CDR2 FQNNGV. Trimming left V 4 bases short and J 4 bases short, with 14 bases between. CDR3 size: 15 residues.

The chain carries TRBV28 and TRBJ1-2, with D possibly being TRBD1 (5 bases). Germline CDR1 is MDHEN and CDR2 is SYDVKM. The CDR3 is 12 residues long. V lost 3 bases and J lost 5, with 7 bases in between. Here the CDR3 reads CASSFQGYGYTF. The CDR3 coding sequence is TGTGCCAGCAGTTTTCAGGGTTATGGCTACACCTTC.

The chain employs TRBV7-9 and TRBJ2-1; 8 bases are a match to TRBD2. Germline-derived CDR1 and CDR2 are SEHNR and FQNEAQ (reference sequence). V lost 3 bases and J lost 1; bases outside the gene matches: 2. CDR3 length equals 15 residues. The CDR3 sequence: CASSFSGVSYNEQFF. The DNA of the CDR3 is TGTGCCAGCAGCTTTAGCGGGGTATCCTACAATGAGCAGTTCTTC.

The rearrangement joins TRBV27 to TRBJ2-7; 8 bases agree with TRBD2. From germline, CDR1 is MNHEY and CDR2 SMNVEV (reference sequence). The J segment lost 4 bases and the V segment lost 5 bases, leaving 10 bases of the junction unmatched. CDR3 size: 15 residues. The CDR3, as DNA: TGTGCCAGCAGTGATCGCGGGGGGCATCGGTACGAGCAGTACTTC. Its protein product is CASSDRGGHRYEQYF.

V usage is TRBV2 and J usage is TRBJ2-3, with 8 bases lining up with TRBD2. V gave up 6 bases and J gave up 0 bases; unmatched junction bases: 8. CDR1 and CDR2 (germline): SNHLY, FYNNEI. The CDR3 length is 16 residues. The CDR3 protein is CASRRAGGASTDTQYF. CDR3 nucleotide sequence: TGTGCCAGCAGGCGGGCGGGAGGAGCTAGCACAGATACGCAGTATTTT.